This T cell receptor beta chain derives from a study of Ad26.COV2.S vaccination and SARS-CoV-2 variants. Turning to the study itself: Enrolled in COV1001, the donor was in the Ad26.COV2.S trial arm, which received the vaccine. Once or twice, 56 days apart, Ad26.COV2.S was delivered intramuscularly. Broader study findings: It was vaccine recipients, not placebo recipients, who had the higher spike-specific TCR breadth.

A remark on this clone: What it binds is not known.

TCRdb's copy holds only in-frame clones and misses some; the assay was immunoSEQ multiplex PCR. The data contain some 410,000 clones, approximately 92% of them singletons. Treatment noted: approximately 18 received Ad26.COV2.S at low or high dose, single or two shots; several received placebo; per-sample allocation not given. Samples came from day 63 after the first vaccine or placebo injection. An adult aged 18-55 years in Boston served as the donor. Looked up from germline, CDR1 is SGHAT and CDR2 is FQNNGV. Trimming left V 3 bases short and J 5 bases short, with 7 bases between. This CDR3 contains 13 residues.

The chain has TRBV11-2 and TRBJ1-4, with unresolved D. Sample: peripheral blood, taken in a trial of Ad26.COV2.S vaccine versus placebo. The receptor's source is a person aged 18-60 years who received the Ad26.COV2.S COVID-19 vaccine or a placebo. The CDR3 sequence: CASSFWQNEKLFF. The DNA of the CDR3 is TGTGCCAGCAGCTTTTGGCAGAATGAAAAACTGTTTTTT.